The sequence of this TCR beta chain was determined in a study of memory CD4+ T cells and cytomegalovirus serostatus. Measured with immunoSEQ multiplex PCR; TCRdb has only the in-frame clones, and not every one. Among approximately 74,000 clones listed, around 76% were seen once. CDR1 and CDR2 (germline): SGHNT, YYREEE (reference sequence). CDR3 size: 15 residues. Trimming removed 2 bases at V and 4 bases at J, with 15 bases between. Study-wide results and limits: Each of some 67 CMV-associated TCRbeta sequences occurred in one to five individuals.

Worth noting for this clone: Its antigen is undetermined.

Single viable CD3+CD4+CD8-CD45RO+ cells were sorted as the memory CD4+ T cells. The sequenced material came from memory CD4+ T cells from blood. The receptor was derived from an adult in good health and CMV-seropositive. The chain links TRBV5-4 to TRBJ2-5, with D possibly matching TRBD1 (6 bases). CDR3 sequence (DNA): TGTGCCAGCAGCTTAACAGGGTTCGCAGGAGAGACCCAGTACTTC. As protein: CASSLTGFAGETQYF. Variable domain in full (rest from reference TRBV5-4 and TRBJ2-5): ETGVTQSPTHLIKTRGQQVTLRCSSQSGHNTVSWYQQALGQGPQFIFQYYREEENGRGNFPPRFSGLQFPNYSSELNVNALELDDSALYLCASSLTGFAGETQYFGPGTRLLVL.